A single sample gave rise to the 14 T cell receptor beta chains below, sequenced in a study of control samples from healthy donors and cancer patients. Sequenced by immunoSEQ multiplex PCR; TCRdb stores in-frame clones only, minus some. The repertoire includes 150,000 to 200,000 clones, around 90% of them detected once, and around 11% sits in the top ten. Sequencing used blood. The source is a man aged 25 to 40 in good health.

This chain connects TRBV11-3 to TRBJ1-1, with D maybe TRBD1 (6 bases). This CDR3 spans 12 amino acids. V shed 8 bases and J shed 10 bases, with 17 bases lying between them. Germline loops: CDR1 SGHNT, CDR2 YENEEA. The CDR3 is CASSIGGGLAFF. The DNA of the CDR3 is TGTGCCAGCTCAATAGGGGGGGGCTTAGCTTTCTTT.

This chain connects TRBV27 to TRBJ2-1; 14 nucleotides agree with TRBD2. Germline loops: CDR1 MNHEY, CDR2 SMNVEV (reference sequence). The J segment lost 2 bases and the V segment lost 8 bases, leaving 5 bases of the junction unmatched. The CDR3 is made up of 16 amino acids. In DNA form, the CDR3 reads TGTGCCAGCGGGACTAGCGGGAGACTGACCTACAATGAGCAGTTCTTC. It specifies CASGTSGRLTYNEQFF.

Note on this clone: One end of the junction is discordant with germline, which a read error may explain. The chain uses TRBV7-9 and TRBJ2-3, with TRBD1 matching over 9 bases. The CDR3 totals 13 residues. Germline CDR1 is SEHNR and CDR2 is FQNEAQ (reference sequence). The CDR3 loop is CASSGIAGTGRHF. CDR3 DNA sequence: TGTGCCAGCAGCGGAATAGCCGGGACAGGGCGGCATTTT.

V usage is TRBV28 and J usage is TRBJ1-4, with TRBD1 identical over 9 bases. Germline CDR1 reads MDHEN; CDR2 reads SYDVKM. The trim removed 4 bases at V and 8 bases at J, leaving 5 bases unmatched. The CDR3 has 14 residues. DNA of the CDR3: TGTGCCAGCAGTTCGACAGGGGGGATCGAAAAACTGTTTTTT. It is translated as CASSSTGGIEKLFF.

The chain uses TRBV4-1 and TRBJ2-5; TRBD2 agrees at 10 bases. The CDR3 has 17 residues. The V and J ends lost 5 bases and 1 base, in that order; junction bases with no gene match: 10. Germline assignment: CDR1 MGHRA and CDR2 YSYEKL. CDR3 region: CASSFGGTSAIQETQYF. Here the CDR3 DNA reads TGCGCCAGCAGCTTCGGGGGGACTAGCGCGATCCAAGAGACCCAGTACTTC.

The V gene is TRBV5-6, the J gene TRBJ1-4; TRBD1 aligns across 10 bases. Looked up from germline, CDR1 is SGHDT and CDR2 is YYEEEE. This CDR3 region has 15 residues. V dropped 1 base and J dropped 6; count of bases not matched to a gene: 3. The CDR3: CASSLRGQGYEKLFF. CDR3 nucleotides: TGTGCCAGCAGCTTGCGGGGACAGGGGTATGAAAAACTGTTTTTT. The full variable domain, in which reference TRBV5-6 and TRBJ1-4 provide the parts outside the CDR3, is DAGVTQSPTHLIKTRGQQVTLRCSPKSGHDTVSWYQQALGQGPQFIFQYYEEEERQRGNFPDRFSGHQFPNYSSELNVNALLLGDSALYLCASSLRGQGYEKLFFGSGTQLSVL.

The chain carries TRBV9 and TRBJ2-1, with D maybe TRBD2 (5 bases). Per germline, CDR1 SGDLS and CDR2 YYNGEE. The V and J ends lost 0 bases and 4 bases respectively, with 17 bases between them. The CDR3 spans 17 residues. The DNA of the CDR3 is TGTGCCAGCAGCGTAGGGGGAGTCTTCCTCGCGTACAATGAGCAGTTCTTC. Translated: CASSVGGVFLAYNEQFF.

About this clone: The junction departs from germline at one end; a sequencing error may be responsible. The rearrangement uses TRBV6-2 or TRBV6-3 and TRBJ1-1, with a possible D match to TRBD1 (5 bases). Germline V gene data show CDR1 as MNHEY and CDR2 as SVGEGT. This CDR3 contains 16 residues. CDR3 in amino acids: CASSYPPGRMNTEAFF. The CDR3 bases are TGTGCCAGCAGTTACCCACCGGGACGGATGAACACTGAGGCTTTCTTT.

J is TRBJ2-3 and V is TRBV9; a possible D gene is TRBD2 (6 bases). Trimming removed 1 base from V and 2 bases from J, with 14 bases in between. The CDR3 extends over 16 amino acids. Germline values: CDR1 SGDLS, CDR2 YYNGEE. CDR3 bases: TGTGCCAGCAGCGTATTCGGCGGGATTACCACAGATACGCAGTATTTT. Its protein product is CASSVFGGITTDTQYF.

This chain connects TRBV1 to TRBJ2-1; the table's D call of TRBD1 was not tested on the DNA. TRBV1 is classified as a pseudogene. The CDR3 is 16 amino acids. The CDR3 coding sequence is TGCACCAGCAGCCAAGGGGGGCGGGCCCATTACAATGAGCAGTTCTTC. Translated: CTSSQGGRAHYNEQFF.

In DNA form, the CDR3 reads TGTGCCAGCAGCGGCGACAGGGGGGCTAATCAGCCCCAGCATTTT. Protein product: CASSGDRGANQPQHF. The J gene is TRBJ1-5, the V gene TRBV7-9, with 9 nucleotides matching TRBD1. V trimming: 5 bases; J trimming: 4 bases; junction bases outside the gene matches: 6. CDR1 is SEHNR, CDR2 FQNEAQ, per germline (reference sequence). The CDR3 is made up of 15 amino acids.

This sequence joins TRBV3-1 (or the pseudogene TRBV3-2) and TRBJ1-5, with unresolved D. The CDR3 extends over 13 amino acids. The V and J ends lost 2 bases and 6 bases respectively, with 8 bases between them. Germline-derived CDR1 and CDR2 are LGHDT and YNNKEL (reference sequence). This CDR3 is CASSQMEGQPQHF. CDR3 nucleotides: TGTGCCAGCAGCCAAATGGAGGGTCAGCCCCAGCATTTT.

CDR3 bases: TGTGCCAGCAGTTTCAGGCGTATAGAGCAGTACTTC. Its protein product is CASSFRRIEQYF. The chain recombines TRBV12-3 or TRBV12-4 with TRBJ2-7; the D is unclear. The CDR3 is 12 amino acids. V was cut by 3 bases and J by 7 bases, with 10 bases left in between.

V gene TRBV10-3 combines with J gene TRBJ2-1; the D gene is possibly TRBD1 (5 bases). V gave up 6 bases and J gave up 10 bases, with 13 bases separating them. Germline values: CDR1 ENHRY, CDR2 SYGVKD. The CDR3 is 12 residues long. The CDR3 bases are TGTGCCATCAGCCCAGGGCCTTCAGAGCAGTTCTTC. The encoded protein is CAISPGPSEQFF.